This T cell receptor beta chain comes out of a study of identical twins. Study-wide results and caveats: Analyses of zero insertions could be partly confounded by invariant MAIT and iNKT cells. Excess sharing by twins proved weaker in beta out-of-frame sequences.

TCRdb reprocessed the 5' RACE reads via MiXCR and lists one record per CDR3 protein. The table shows 410,000 or so distinct CDR3 sequences, with 18% occurring only once. The donors were all healthy and Caucasian. This clonotype has ten or more counts. The antigen is unknown. V lost 4 bases and J lost 1; bases outside the gene matches: 1. The CDR3 length is 13 residues. Germline loops: CDR1 SGHRS, CDR2 YFSETQ. This receptor was obtained from a man aged 50 to 60 in good health. The rearrangement joins TRBV5-1 to TRBJ2-7, with 8 bases identical to TRBD2. The source material was naive T cells sorted from blood. This chain's CDR3 is CASSAGGSYEQYF. CDR3 sequence (DNA): TGCGCCAGCAGCGCGGGGGGTTCCTACGAGCAGTACTTC.